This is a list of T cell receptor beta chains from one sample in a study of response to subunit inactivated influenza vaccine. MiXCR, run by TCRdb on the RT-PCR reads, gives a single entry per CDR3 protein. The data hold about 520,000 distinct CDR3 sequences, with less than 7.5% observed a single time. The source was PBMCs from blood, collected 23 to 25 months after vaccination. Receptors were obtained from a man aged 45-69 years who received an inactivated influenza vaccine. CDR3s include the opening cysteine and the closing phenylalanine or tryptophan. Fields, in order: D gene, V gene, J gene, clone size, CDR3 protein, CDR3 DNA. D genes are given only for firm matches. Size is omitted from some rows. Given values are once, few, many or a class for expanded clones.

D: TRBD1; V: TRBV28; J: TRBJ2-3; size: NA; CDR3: CASSYRTGPDTQYF; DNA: TGTGCCAGCAGTTACCGGACAGGACCAGATACGCAGTATTTT
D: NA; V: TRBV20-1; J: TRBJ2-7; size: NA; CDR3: CSARAEVSYEQYF; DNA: TGCAGTGCTAGAGCTGAGGTTTCCTACGAGCAGTACTTC
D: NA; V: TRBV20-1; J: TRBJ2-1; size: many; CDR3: CSAPSGMGYNEQFF; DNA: TGCAGTGCCCCTTCCGGGATGGGGTACAATGAGCAGTTCTTC
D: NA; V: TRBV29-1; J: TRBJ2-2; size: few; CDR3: CSASRANTGELFF; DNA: TGCAGCGCGTCCAGGGCGAACACCGGGGAGCTGTTTTTT
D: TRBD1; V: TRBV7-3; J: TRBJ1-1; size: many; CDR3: CASSPTGEEYTEAFF; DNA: TGTGCCAGCAGCCCGACAGGGGAGGAGTACACTGAAGCTTTCTTT
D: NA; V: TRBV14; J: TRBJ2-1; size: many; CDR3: CASSQVGVSYNEQFF; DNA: TGTGCCAGCAGCCAAGTCGGGGTGTCCTACAATGAGCAGTTCTTC
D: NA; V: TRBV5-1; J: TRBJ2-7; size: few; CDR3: CASSLGTIYEQYF; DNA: TGCGCCAGCAGCTTGGGTACAATCTACGAGCAGTACTTC
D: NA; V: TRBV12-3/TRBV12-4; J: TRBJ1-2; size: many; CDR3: CASSLAGPYGYTF; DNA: TGTGCCAGCAGTTTGGCAGGGCCCTATGGCTACACCTTC
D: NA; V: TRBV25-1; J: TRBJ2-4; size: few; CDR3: CASSESGVAKNIQYF; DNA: TGTGCCAGCAGTGAATCTGGAGTAGCCAAAAACATTCAGTACTTC
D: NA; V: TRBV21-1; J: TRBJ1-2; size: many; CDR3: CASSERAGLYGYTF; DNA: TGTGCCAGCAGCGAAAGGGCAGGACTCTATGGCTACACCTTC
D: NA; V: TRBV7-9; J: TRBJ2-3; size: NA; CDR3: CASSLERLVVRYTQYF; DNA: TGTGCCAGCAGCTTAGAGCGGCTTGTTGTTAGGTATACGCAGTATTTT
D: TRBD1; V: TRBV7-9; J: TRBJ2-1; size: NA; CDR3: CASRAPPDREPQFF; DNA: TGTGCCAGCAGAGCACCCCCGGACAGGGAACCGCAGTTCTTC
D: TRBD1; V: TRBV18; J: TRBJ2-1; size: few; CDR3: CASSPNRGSYNEQFF; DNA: TGTGCCAGCTCACCAAACAGGGGCTCCTACAATGAGCAGTTCTTC
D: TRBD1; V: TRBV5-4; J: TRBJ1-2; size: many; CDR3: CASSLAGQGAYGYTF; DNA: TGTGCCAGCAGCTTGGCGGGACAGGGAGCCTATGGCTACACCTTC
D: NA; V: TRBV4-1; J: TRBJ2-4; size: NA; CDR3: CASSQGGVRGEAKNIQYF; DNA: TGCGCCAGCAGCCAGGGGGGAGTCAGGGGCGAGGCCAAAAACATTCAGTACTTC
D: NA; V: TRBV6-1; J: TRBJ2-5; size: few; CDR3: CASRKTGIQETQYF; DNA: TGTGCCAGCAGGAAGACAGGCATACAAGAGACCCAGTACTTC
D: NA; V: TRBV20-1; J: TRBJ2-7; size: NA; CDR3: CSAAGLRPEQYF; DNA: TGCAGTGCGGCCGGGCTGCGCCCCGAGCAGTACTTC
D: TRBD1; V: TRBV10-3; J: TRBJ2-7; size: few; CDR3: CAIRPGTGPFGNEQYF; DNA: TGTGCCATCAGACCCGGGACAGGGCCATTCGGGAACGAGCAGTACTTC
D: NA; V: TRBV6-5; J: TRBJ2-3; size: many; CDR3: CASSYRLSTDTQYF; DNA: TGTGCCAGCAGTTATCGCTTGAGCACAGATACGCAGTATTTT
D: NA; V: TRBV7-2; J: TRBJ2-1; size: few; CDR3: CASSHTGTRAYNEQFF; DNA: TGTGCCAGCAGCCACACGGGGACAAGGGCCTACAATGAGCAGTTCTTC
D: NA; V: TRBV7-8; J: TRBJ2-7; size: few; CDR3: CASSLLGPPGPYEQYF; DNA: TGTGCCAGCAGCCTTCTAGGGCCTCCAGGTCCCTACGAGCAGTACTTC
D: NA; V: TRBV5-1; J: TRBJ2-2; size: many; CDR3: CASSLALVSNTGELFF; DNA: TGCGCCAGCAGCTTGGCGTTAGTCTCGAACACCGGGGAGCTGTTTTTT
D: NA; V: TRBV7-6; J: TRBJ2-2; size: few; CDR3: CASSRDPPNTGELFF; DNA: TGTGCCAGCAGCCGGGACCCCCCGAACACCGGGGAGCTGTTTTTT
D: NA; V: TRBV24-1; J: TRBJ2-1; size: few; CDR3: CATSDKQRTYNEQFF; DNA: TGTGCCACCAGTGATAAACAGAGGACCTACAATGAGCAGTTCTTC
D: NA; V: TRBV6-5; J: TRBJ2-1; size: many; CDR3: CASSYSRRELSYNEQFF; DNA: TGTGCCAGCAGTTACTCGAGGCGTGAACTCTCCTACAATGAGCAGTTCTTC
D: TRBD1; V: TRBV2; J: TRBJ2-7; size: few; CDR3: CASNLIPPGQGSYEQYF; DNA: TGTGCCAGCAATCTAATTCCGCCGGGACAGGGCTCCTACGAGCAGTACTTC
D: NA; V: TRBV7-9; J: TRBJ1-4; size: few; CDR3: CASSPGAGPGEKLFF; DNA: TGTGCCAGCAGCCCCGGGGCAGGGCCGGGGGAAAAACTGTTTTTT
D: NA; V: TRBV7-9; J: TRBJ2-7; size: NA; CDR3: CASSSRMSEQYF; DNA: TGTGCCAGCAGCTCCCGGATGAGTGAGCAGTACTTC
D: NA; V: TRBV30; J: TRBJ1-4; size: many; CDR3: CAWSVGTRNEKLFF; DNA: TGTGCCTGGAGTGTGGGAACGAGGAATGAAAAACTGTTTTTT
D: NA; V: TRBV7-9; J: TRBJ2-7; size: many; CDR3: CASSLAESYEQYF; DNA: TGTGCCAGCAGCTTAGCGGAGAGTTACGAGCAGTACTTC
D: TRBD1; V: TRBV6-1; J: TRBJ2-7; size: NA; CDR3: CASSAGGQGEYEQYF; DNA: TGTGCCAGCAGCGCTGGCGGACAGGGGGAGTACGAGCAGTACTTC
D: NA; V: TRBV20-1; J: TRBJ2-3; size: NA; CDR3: CSARWDRSTDTQYF; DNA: TGCAGTGCTAGATGGGACCGTTCCACAGATACGCAGTATTTT
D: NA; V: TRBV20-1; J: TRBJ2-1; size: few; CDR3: CSASRSYNEQFF; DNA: TGCAGTGCTAGTCGTAGTTACAATGAGCAGTTCTTC
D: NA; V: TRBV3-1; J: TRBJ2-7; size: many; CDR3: CASSQGGPLVYEQYF; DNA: TGTGCCAGCAGCCAAGGGGGGCCTTTAGTCTACGAGCAGTACTTC
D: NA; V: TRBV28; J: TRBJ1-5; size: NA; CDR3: CASSFGGFYSNQPQHF; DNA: TGTGCCAGCAGTTTCGGAGGGTTCTATAGCAATCAGCCCCAGCATTTT
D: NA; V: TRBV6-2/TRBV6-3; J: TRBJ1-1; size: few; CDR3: CASSYEWHTEAFF; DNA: TGTGCCAGCAGTTACGAATGGCACACTGAAGCTTTCTTT
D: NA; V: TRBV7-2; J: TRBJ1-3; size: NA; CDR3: CASSQLRGGGNTIYF; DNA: TGTGCCAGCAGCCAACTCAGGGGCGGTGGAAACACCATATATTTT
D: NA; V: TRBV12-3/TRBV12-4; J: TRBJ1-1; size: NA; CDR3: CASSLARAMNTEAFF; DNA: TGTGCCAGCAGTTTAGCTCGGGCTATGAACACTGAAGCTTTCTTT
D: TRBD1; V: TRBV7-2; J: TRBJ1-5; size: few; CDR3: CASSFAGGFDQPQHF; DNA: TGTGCCAGCAGCTTTGCAGGGGGCTTCGATCAGCCCCAGCATTTT
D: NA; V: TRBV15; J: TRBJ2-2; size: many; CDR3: CATSRDMIPPGELFF; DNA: TGTGCCACCAGCAGAGATATGATCCCTCCGGGGGAGCTGTTTTTT
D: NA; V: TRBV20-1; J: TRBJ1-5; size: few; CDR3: CSASGGADQPQHF; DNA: TGCAGTGCTAGCGGAGGGGCGGATCAGCCCCAGCATTTT
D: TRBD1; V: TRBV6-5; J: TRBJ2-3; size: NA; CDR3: CASSFWTGGLADTQYF; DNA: TGTGCCAGCAGTTTCTGGACAGGGGGACTGGCAGATACGCAGTATTTT
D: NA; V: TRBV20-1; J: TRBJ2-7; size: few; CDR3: CSARPQGPGSKTYEQYF; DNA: TGCAGTGCTAGACCCCAGGGACCCGGATCTAAGACCTACGAGCAGTACTTC
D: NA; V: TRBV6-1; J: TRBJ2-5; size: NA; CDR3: CATGMGSRSETQYF; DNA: TGTGCCACCGGGATGGGGTCACGTTCAGAGACCCAGTACTTC
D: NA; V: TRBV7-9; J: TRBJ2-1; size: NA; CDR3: CASSLESSFYYNEQFF; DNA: TGTGCCAGCAGCTTAGAATCCAGCTTCTACTACAATGAGCAGTTCTTC
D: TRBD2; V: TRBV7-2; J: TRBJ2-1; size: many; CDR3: CASSPGGSGRRNEQFF; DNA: TGTGCCAGCAGTCCAGGGGGTAGCGGGAGACGCAATGAGCAGTTCTTC
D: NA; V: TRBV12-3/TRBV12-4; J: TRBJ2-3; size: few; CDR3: CASSLRGYTQYF; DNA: TGTGCCAGCAGTCTAAGGGGTTATACGCAGTATTTT
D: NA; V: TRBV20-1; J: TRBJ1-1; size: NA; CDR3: CSARDLVNTEAFF; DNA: TGCAGTGCTAGAGATCTGGTGAACACTGAAGCTTTCTTT
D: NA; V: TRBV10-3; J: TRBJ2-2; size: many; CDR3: CAISALARDRSPNTGELFF; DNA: TGTGCCATCAGTGCCCTAGCGCGAGATAGAAGCCCGAACACCGGGGAGCTGTTTTTT
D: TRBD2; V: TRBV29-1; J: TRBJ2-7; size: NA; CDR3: CSVEARIGGRAINEQYF; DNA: TGCAGCGTTGAAGCAAGGATTGGCGGGAGGGCAATCAACGAGCAGTACTTC
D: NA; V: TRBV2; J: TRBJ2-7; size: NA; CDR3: CASSLGQLYYEQYF; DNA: TGTGCCAGCAGTTTAGGACAGCTATACTACGAGCAGTACTTC
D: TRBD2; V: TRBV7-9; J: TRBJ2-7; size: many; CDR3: CASSLLAREQYF; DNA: TGTGCCAGCAGCCTACTAGCGCGCGAGCAGTACTTC